Following are 26 T cell receptor beta chains from one sample sequenced in a study of graft-versus-host responses after intestinal transplantation. Antigens for these TCRs are unknown. This table comes from immunoSEQ multiplex PCR, and its TCRdb copy is limited to in-frame clones, with some not included. Of some 64,000 clones in the sample, roughly 90% were seen once. Here the sequenced sample was unstimulated CD8+ T cells sorted from spleen or lymph node cells, taken before transplant. The receptor set was obtained from a human donor who was the organ donor for an intestinal transplant.

V usage is TRBV29-1 and J usage is TRBJ2-5, with 7 bases identical to TRBD1. The V segment lost 6 bases and the J segment 2 bases; nucleotides outside the gene matches: 9. The germline V gene has CDR1 SQVTM and CDR2 ANQGSEA. The CDR3 length is 14 residues. The CDR3 bases are TGCAGCGTGACACAGGGGATGGGGCAAGAGACCCAGTACTTC. Protein product: CSVTQGMGQETQYF.

In the case of this clone: The identical CDR3 is also encoded by other nucleotide sequences in the sample. In nucleotides, the CDR3 is TGTGCCAGCAGTGAATGGCCGGGGAACACTGAAGCTTTCTTT. Its translation: CASSEWPGNTEAFF. The V gene is TRBV25-1, the J gene TRBJ1-1; D call uncertain. The CDR3 contains 14 residues. Germline CDR1 is MGHDK and CDR2 is SYGVNS. V was trimmed by 1 base and J by 1 base, leaving 7 bases between them.

The genes are TRBV6-5 and TRBJ1-1; D unresolved. V lost 4 bases and J lost 2, with 14 bases in between. This CDR3 has 15 amino acids. Germline V lookup: CDR1 MNHEY, CDR2 SVGAGI. Here the CDR3 reads CASSSSGRTNTEAFF. The CDR3 nucleotides read TGTGCCAGCAGTTCGTCTGGCAGAACCAACACTGAAGCTTTCTTT.

This sequence joins TRBV7-9 and TRBJ1-1, with TRBD1 as a possible D gene (6 bases). This CDR3 comprises 15 residues. V lost 1 base and J lost 0, with 9 bases in between. From germline, CDR1 is SEHNR and CDR2 FQNEAQ (reference sequence). The CDR3 spells CASSLVGGVNTEAFF. In DNA form, the CDR3 reads TGTGCCAGCAGCTTAGTAGGGGGGGTGAACACTGAAGCTTTCTTT.

This clone was found once. This rearrangement joins TRBV6-5 to TRBJ1-1, with D tentatively TRBD1 (6 bases). The V gene's germline CDR1 is MNHEY and CDR2 SVGAGI. The CDR3 sequence is 13 residues long. Trimming took 4 bases from V and 5 from J, leaving 11 bases between them. The CDR3 reads CASSFFRGTEAFF. In nucleotides, the CDR3 is TGTGCCAGCAGTTTCTTTAGGGGGACTGAAGCTTTCTTT.

The chain uses TRBV6-5 and TRBJ2-7; D ambiguous. V lost 0 bases and J 2 bases, leaving 11 bases between the germline ends. The CDR3 is 15 residues long. The germline gives CDR1 MNHEY, CDR2 SVGAGI. The CDR3 coding sequence is TGTGCCAGCAGTTACTCTAGGCGGAGTCCCTACGAGCAGTACTTC. Its translation: CASSYSRRSPYEQYF.

The rearrangement links TRBV18 to TRBJ2-2; D not certain. The ends were cut back, 3 bases at V and 3 bases at J, with 5 bases in the middle. Germline V gene sequence: CDR1 KGHSH, CDR2 LQKENI. The CDR3 spans 13 residues. The CDR3 DNA reads as TGTGCCAGCTCACCGTGGCACACCGGGGAGCTGTTTTTT. Residues: CASSPWHTGELFF.

The chain recombines TRBV6-5 with TRBJ2-7; D is ambiguous. This CDR3 spans 15 amino acids. Trimming cost V 4 bases and J 1 base, with 14 bases left between them. Germline V gene sequence: CDR1 MNHEY, CDR2 SVGAGI. CDR3 nucleotide sequence: TGTGCCAGCAGTTTCGACACCATTGGGTCCTACGAGCAGTACTTC. Translating it yields CASSFDTIGSYEQYF.

Only a few counts were recorded for this clone. This chain uses TRBV6-1 with TRBJ1-1; a possible D gene is TRBD1 (6 bases). Germline assignment: CDR1 MNHNS and CDR2 SASEGT. Deletions cut 9 bases from V and 2 bases from J, with 13 bases between. This CDR3 is 13 amino acids long. CDR3 sequence (DNA): TGTGCCAGTTCACGAGGGGGAAACACTGAAGCTTTCTTT. This codes for CASSRGGNTEAFF.

The rearrangement uses TRBV7-2 and TRBJ2-2, with TRBD1 matching over 11 bases. This CDR3 contains 15 residues. The ends lost 5 bases at V and 4 bases at J; junction bases unmatched: 3. In germline, CDR1 is SGHTA, CDR2 FQGNSA. As DNA, the CDR3 is TGTGCCAGCAGCCAAGGGACAGGGGGCACCGGGGAGCTGTTTTTT. Amino acids: CASSQGTGGTGELFF.

V is TRBV5-4 and J is TRBJ2-7, with 7 bases matching TRBD2. Per germline, CDR1 SGHNT and CDR2 YYREEE (reference sequence). Unmatched junction bases numbered 4, after V lost 4 bases and J lost 0 bases. The CDR3 runs 14 residues. The CDR3 here is CASSRSGGSYEQYF. The CDR3 nucleotides are TGTGCCAGCAGCCGTTCGGGAGGCTCCTACGAGCAGTACTTC.

The CDR3 sequence: CASSAERGRTDTQYF. The CDR3 region has the DNA TGTGCCAGCAGCGCCGAGCGGGGACGCACAGATACGCAGTATTTT. The chain uses TRBV9 and TRBJ2-3; 7 bases match TRBD2. V was pared by 3 bases and J by 1 base, with 5 bases of the junction left unmatched. This CDR3 is built from 15 residues. Per the germline V gene, CDR1 is SGDLS and CDR2 is YYNGEE.

The chain carries TRBV7-9 and TRBJ1-2, with TRBD1 identical over 10 bases. The CDR3 extends over 17 amino acids. The V segment lost 2 bases and the J segment 3 bases; nucleotides outside the gene matches: 9. Germline CDR1 SEHNR, CDR2 FQNEAQ (reference sequence). The CDR3 protein is CASSLFTGTGDHYGYTF. The CDR3 nucleotides read TGTGCCAGCAGCTTATTTACTGGGACAGGGGACCACTATGGCTACACCTTC.

The V gene is TRBV7-3, the J gene TRBJ2-7, with a weak D call TRBD1 (5 bases). Trimming stripped 1 base from V and 2 bases from J, with 15 bases between. The CDR3 is made up of 16 amino acids. From germline, CDR1 is SGHTA and CDR2 FQGTGA. The CDR3 DNA reads TGTGCCAGCAGCTTAAATTACTCTCGGACACCCTACGAGCAGTACTTC. It is translated as CASSLNYSRTPYEQYF.

This clone was recorded once. The chain is built from TRBV5-4 and TRBJ2-7; TRBD2 agrees at 10 bases. V gave up 3 bases and J gave up 4 bases; unmatched junction bases: 7. The CDR3 loop spans 15 amino acids. The germline V gene encodes CDR1 SGHNT and CDR2 YYREEE (reference sequence). The CDR3 here is CASSWGPSGGYEQYF. Here the CDR3 DNA reads TGTGCCAGCAGCTGGGGTCCTAGCGGGGGTTACGAGCAGTACTTC.

V usage is TRBV30 and J usage is TRBJ2-7; the match to TRBD2 covers 10 bases. From germline, CDR1 is GTSNPN and CDR2 SVGIG (reference sequence). CDR3 size: 14 residues. V trimming: 5 bases; J trimming: 0 bases; junction bases outside the gene matches: 4. The CDR3 sequence is CAWDSSGSSYEQYF. CDR3 coding DNA: TGTGCCTGGGATTCTAGCGGGAGCTCCTACGAGCAGTACTTC. The entire variable domain, with the rest obtained from reference TRBV30 and TRBJ2-7, is as follows: SQTIHQWPATLVQPVGSPLSLECTVEGTSNPNLYWYRQAAGRGLQLLFYSVGIGQISSEVPQNLSASRPQDRQFILSSKKLLLSDSGFYLCAWDSSGSSYEQYFGPGTRLTVT.

The rearrangement links TRBV27 to TRBJ2-1, with a tentative D call TRBD2 (6 bases). V was pared by 6 bases and J by 0 bases, with 15 bases between. The germline V gene has CDR1 MNHEY and CDR2 SMNVEV (reference sequence). This CDR3 region has 16 residues. The CDR3 region is CASSSADYSSYNEQFF. The DNA of the CDR3 is TGTGCCAGCAGCTCAGCGGACTACAGCTCCTACAATGAGCAGTTCTTC.

The gene calls are TRBV19 and TRBJ2-7; 10 positions match TRBD2. This CDR3 region has 16 residues. CDR1 LNHDA and CDR2 SQIVND come from the germline V gene (reference sequence). V was pared by 8 bases and J by 3 bases, with 13 bases of the junction left unmatched. CDR3 amino acids: CASGWTSGQSVYEQYF. The CDR3 region has the DNA TGTGCCAGTGGTTGGACTAGCGGCCAAAGCGTCTACGAGCAGTACTTC.

The J gene is TRBJ2-7, the V gene TRBV7-9; TRBD1 is a possible D gene (5 bases). CDR3 length: 14 residues. V shed 5 bases and J shed 6 bases, with 17 bases lying between them. The V gene's germline CDR1 is SEHNR and CDR2 FQNEAQ (reference sequence). Here the CDR3 DNA reads TGTGCCAGCAGCCTTCCCACAGGTTCGTCCGAGCAGTACTTC. Residues: CASSLPTGSSEQYF.

The chain has TRBV9 and TRBJ1-5, with D hard to call. Germline loops: CDR1 SGDLS, CDR2 YYNGEE. Trimming pared 0 bases from V and 0 bases from J, leaving 7 bases between. This CDR3 is built from 15 residues. The CDR3 loop is CASSVDGVSNQPQHF. CDR3 nucleotide sequence: TGTGCCAGCAGCGTAGACGGGGTTAGCAATCAGCCCCAGCATTTT.

CDR3 DNA: TGTGCCAGCAGTTGGGACAGGCAGGCACCTGGAAACACCATATATTTT. Protein sequence: CASSWDRQAPGNTIYF. The chain employs TRBV28 and TRBJ1-3; 8 bases are shared with TRBD1. CDR1 and CDR2 from the germline V gene are MDHEN and SYDVKM. Losses at the gene ends were 4 bases for V and 2 bases for J; bases not matched to a gene: 7. The CDR3 sequence is 16 residues long.

The chain is built from TRBV13 and TRBJ2-1, with TRBD2 matching 13 bases. This CDR3 is 16 amino acids long. The V segment lost 5 bases and the J segment 7 bases; nucleotides outside the gene matches: 8. Germline CDR1 PRHDT, CDR2 FYEKMQ (reference sequence). CDR3 sequence reads: CASSTGTSGTANEQFF. The CDR3 nucleotides read TGTGCCAGCAGCACCGGGACTAGCGGGACCGCGAATGAGCAGTTCTTC.

This chain's CDR3 is CAWTAGVGTEAFF. The CDR3 DNA reads TGTGCCTGGACGGCCGGAGTGGGCACTGAAGCTTTCTTT. The chain uses TRBV30 and TRBJ1-1; no firm D call. Trimming left V 4 bases short and J 4 bases short, with 13 bases between. The CDR3 is 13 residues long. Germline V gives CDR1 GTSNPN, CDR2 SVGIG (reference sequence).

The gene calls are TRBV13 and TRBJ2-3; 11 bases line up with TRBD1. After removal of 5 bases from V and 4 bases from J, the junction contained 11 bases not matched to a gene. Per the germline V gene, CDR1 is PRHDT and CDR2 is FYEKMQ (reference sequence). This CDR3 spans 17 amino acids. The CDR3 DNA is TGTGCCAGCAGCACCTCGGACAGGGGGCCTGTACCAGATACGCAGTATTTT. Translating it yields CASSTSDRGPVPDTQYF.

The gene calls are TRBV13 and TRBJ2-5, with 10 bases that match TRBD2. V lost 5 bases and J lost 1; bases outside the gene matches: 7. This CDR3 contains 16 residues. Germline CDR1 PRHDT, CDR2 FYEKMQ (reference sequence). The CDR3, as DNA: TGTGCCAGCAGCACCCGGACTAGCGGATCCCAAGAGACCCAGTACTTC. Translation: CASSTRTSGSQETQYF.

The V call is TRBV28, the J call TRBJ1-1; possibly TRBD1 for D (5 bases). The CDR3 covers 14 residues. The germline CDR1 and CDR2 sequences are MDHEN and SYDVKM. V lost 0 bases and J 5 bases, leaving 10 bases between the germline ends. The CDR3: CASSLWSGGTEAFF. CDR3 coding DNA: TGTGCCAGCAGTTTATGGTCGGGGGGGACTGAAGCTTTCTTT.